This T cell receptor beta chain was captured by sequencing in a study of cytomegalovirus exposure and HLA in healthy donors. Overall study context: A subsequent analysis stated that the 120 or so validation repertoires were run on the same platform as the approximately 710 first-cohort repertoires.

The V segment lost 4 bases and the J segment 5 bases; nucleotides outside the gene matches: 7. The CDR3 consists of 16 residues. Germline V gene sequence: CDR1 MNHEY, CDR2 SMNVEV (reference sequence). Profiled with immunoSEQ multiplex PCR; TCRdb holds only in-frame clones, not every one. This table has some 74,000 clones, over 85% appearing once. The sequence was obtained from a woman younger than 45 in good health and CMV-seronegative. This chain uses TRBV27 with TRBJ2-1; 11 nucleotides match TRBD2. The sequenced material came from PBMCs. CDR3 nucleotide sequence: TGTGCCAGCAGTTCGCCTCTAGCGGGAGGTGACAATGAGCAGTTCTTC. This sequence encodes CASSSPLAGGDNEQFF.